A single sample is the source of the 10 T cell receptor beta chains below, sequenced in a study of shared clonotypes between healthy human individuals. Data came from immunoSEQ multiplex PCR; TCRdb stores just in-frame clones and leaves some out. The repertoire includes around 580,000 clones, 95% to 98% of them detected once, and 0.3% sits in the top ten. Terminally differentiated effector memory CD45RA+ cells were excluded from the naive CD8 cells, which were CD45RO-negative and positively selected for CCR7. Sequences were obtained from naive CD8+ T cells sorted from blood. The receptors were sampled from a man between 25 and 39 years old in good health.

This rearrangement joins TRBV9 to TRBJ2-1; D uncertain. Trimming stripped 0 bases from V and 15 bases from J, with 13 bases between. CDR3 length equals 12 residues. Germline V gives CDR1 SGDLS, CDR2 YYNGEE. CDR3 sequence: CASSVGTPFLFF. For the CDR3, the DNA is TGTGCCAGCAGCGTAGGGACGCCTTTCCTGTTCTTC.

This clone was observed a single time. The genes are TRBV2 and TRBJ2-3, with TRBD1 as a possible D gene (6 bases). Germline V lookup: CDR1 SNHLY, CDR2 FYNNEI. Trimming left V 2 bases short and J 5 bases short, with 14 bases between. This CDR3 contains 15 residues. This CDR3 is CASSERGSGRDTQYF. The CDR3 bases are TGTGCCAGCAGTGAAAGGGGGTCAGGGCGAGATACGCAGTATTTT.

The rearrangement uses TRBV7-9 and TRBJ1-1; 7 bases align to TRBD1. Germline V CDR1 and CDR2: SEHNR, FQNEAQ (reference sequence). This CDR3 region has 16 residues. Germline trimming cut 0 bases from V and 0 bases from J; bases unmatched to any gene: 4. CDR3 loop: CASSLAWDSMNTEAFF. CDR3 sequence (DNA): TGTGCCAGCAGCTTAGCGTGGGACAGCATGAACACTGAAGCTTTCTTT.

CDR3 coding DNA: TGTGCCAGCAGTTCCATGGGGGGCCCTACTTCCTACAATGAGCAGTTCTTC. It yields the protein CASSSMGGPTSYNEQFF. The J gene is TRBJ2-1, the V gene TRBV28; D possibly matches TRBD1 or TRBD2 (6 bases each). Germline V lookup: CDR1 MDHEN, CDR2 SYDVKM. Trimming pared 4 bases from V and 1 base from J, leaving 17 bases between. This CDR3 has 17 amino acids. Variable domain in full (rest from reference TRBV28 and TRBJ2-1): DVKVTQSSRYLVKRTGEKVFLECVQDMDHENMFWYRQDPGLGLRLIYFSYDVKMKEKGDIPEGYSVSREKKERFSLILESASTNQTSMYLCASSSMGGPTSYNEQFFGPGTRLTVL.

The gene calls are TRBV2 and TRBJ2-5; 9 bases line up with TRBD1. Trimming took 4 bases from V and 1 from J; bases not matched to a gene: 10. This CDR3 is built from 17 residues. Germline-derived CDR1 and CDR2 are SNHLY and FYNNEI. CDR3 loop: CASSGTEDRGAQETQYF. The CDR3 nucleotides are TGTGCCAGCAGTGGAACGGAGGACAGGGGAGCCCAAGAGACCCAGTACTTC.

Remarks on this clone: A junction end diverges from the germline sequence, so it may reflect a read error. The rearrangement uses TRBV10-3 and TRBJ2-1; 10 bases match TRBD2. This CDR3 comprises 16 residues. Germline V gene data show CDR1 as ENHRY and CDR2 as SYGVKD. CDR3 nucleotide sequence: TGCGCCATCAGCCGAGAAGCGGGAGGGCCTTACAATGAGCAGTTCTTC. Translated: CAISREAGGPYNEQFF.

The sample holds many counts of this clone. This sample includes further DNA sequences coding for the same CDR3. V and J are TRBV27 and TRBJ2-5; D remains ambiguous. Germline CDR1 MNHEY, CDR2 SMNVEV (reference sequence). Trimming took 1 base from V and 3 from J, leaving 3 bases between them. This CDR3 is 12 amino acids long. CDR3 sequence: CASSLLEETQYF. As DNA, the CDR3 is TGTGCCAGCAGTTTATTGGAAGAGACCCAGTACTTC.

V usage is TRBV27 and J usage is TRBJ1-2, with a tentative D call TRBD1 (6 bases). CDR1 and CDR2 (germline): MNHEY, SMNVEV (reference sequence). With 10 bases removed from V and 4 bases from J, the gap between germline ends came to 13 bases. There are 12 residues in the CDR3. CDR3 residues: CATQGRGYGYTF. CDR3 in DNA: TGTGCCACCCAGGGGCGCGGCTATGGCTACACCTTC.

J is TRBJ1-2 and V is TRBV27; TRBD1 agrees at 9 bases. Germline lookup yields CDR1 MNHEY and CDR2 SMNVEV (reference sequence). J was trimmed by 4 bases and V by 5 bases; bases with no gene match: 5. This CDR3 comprises 14 residues. The CDR3 nucleotides read TGTGCCAGCAGTCTACAGGGGGCCGGCTATGGCTACACCTTC. As protein: CASSLQGAGYGYTF.

This rearrangement joins TRBV9 to TRBJ1-1; the D is unclear. CDR3 length: 12 residues. Trimming stripped 3 bases from V and 7 bases from J, with 10 bases between. Looked up from germline, CDR1 is SGDLS and CDR2 is YYNGEE. The CDR3 region is CASSGRVDEAFF. The CDR3 DNA reads as TGTGCCAGCAGCGGGAGAGTTGATGAAGCTTTCTTT.